This T cell receptor (beta chain) was recovered during a study of T cells in tuberculosis. Time point: new active TB diagnosis, blood taken before or within 7 days of starting treatment. Included patients were adults of at least 18, HIV-seronegative, South African. The table lists this clone with a few counts. Germline CDR1 reads MDHEN; CDR2 reads SYDVKM. V shed 5 bases and J shed 11 bases, with 15 bases lying between them. The CDR3 length is 12 residues. Repertoires were generated with immunoSEQ multiplex PCR, while TCRdb's copy carries only in-frame clones and drops some. The table lists tens of thousands of clones, 87% of them singletons.

Here the sequenced sample was PBMCs, taken at tuberculosis diagnosis. The chain links TRBV28 to TRBJ1-1, with a weak D call TRBD1 (5 bases). This sequence was found in an adult with tuberculosis. The CDR3 loop reads CASSGAGLRAFF. Here the CDR3 DNA reads TGTGCCAGCAGTGGGGCGGGGTTGCGGGCTTTCTTT.